Presented here are 24 T cell receptor beta chains from one specimen sequenced in a study of identical twins. TCRdb re-analysed the 5' RACE reads in MiXCR, keeping a single row per CDR3 protein. The sample lists roughly 250,000 distinct CDR3 sequences; 6% to 8% were seen once. The same sample was also studied in work on yellow fever vaccine responses in identical twins.

The source material was CD8+ T cells sorted from blood. The receptor source for this set is a woman in her late teens or twenties in good health.

The V gene is TRBV5-1, the J gene TRBJ2-5; no firm D call. V shed 8 bases and J shed 1 base, with 12 bases lying between them. Per the germline V gene, CDR1 is SGHRS and CDR2 is YFSETQ. This CDR3 region has 13 residues. CDR3 protein: CARQSDTQETQYF. CDR3 nucleotides: TGCGCCAGACAGTCAGACACCCAAGAGACCCAGTACTTC.

This clonotype was seen at least ten times. J is TRBJ2-2 and V is TRBV28; TRBD2 matches at 13 bases. V shed 5 bases, J shed 6 bases, and the junction held 6 bases outside the gene matches. The CDR3 loop spans 16 amino acids. Germline values: CDR1 MDHEN, CDR2 SYDVKM. CDR3 in amino acids: CASSPRLAGGAGELFF. The CDR3 nucleotides read TGTGCCAGCAGTCCCCGACTAGCGGGGGGTGCCGGGGAGCTGTTTTTT.

In its sample, this clonotype was seen a few times. This chain links TRBV18 with TRBJ1-1; 8 bases map to TRBD1. Germline V gene lookup returns CDR1 KGHSH and CDR2 LQKENI. The CDR3 is 16 residues long. The V and J ends lost 6 bases and 4 bases, in that order; junction bases with no gene match: 13. This CDR3 reads CASSHHVGQGLTEAFF. The CDR3 DNA reads as TGTGCCAGCTCCCACCACGTCGGACAGGGCCTCACTGAAGCTTTCTTT.

This clonotype occurred many times. V is TRBV12-3 or TRBV12-4 and J is TRBJ2-3, with TRBD2 as a possible D gene (6 bases). The ends were cut back, 7 bases at V and 6 bases at J, with 17 bases in the middle. The CDR3 sequence is 14 residues long. The CDR3 DNA is TGTGCCAGCAACCAGTTAGCGGTCCTGGATACGCAGTATTTT. As protein: CASNQLAVLDTQYF.

The rearrangement uses TRBV27 and TRBJ2-5; TRBD2 matches 9 bases. The CDR3 is 15 amino acids. The trim removed 5 bases at V and 4 bases at J, leaving 8 bases unmatched. In germline, CDR1 is MNHEY, CDR2 SMNVEV (reference sequence). DNA for the CDR3: TGTGCCAGCAGTCTCATAGCGGGAGAGGGAGAGACCCAGTACTTC. It translates to CASSLIAGEGETQYF.

This clonotype was seen a few times. This rearrangement joins TRBV10-2 to TRBJ2-7, with D perhaps TRBD2 (6 bases). This CDR3 is 14 amino acids long. V gave up 6 bases and J gave up 2 bases, with 14 bases separating them. The germline CDR1 and CDR2 sequences are WSHSY and SAAADI. The CDR3 is CASRDGAGPYEQYF. The CDR3 DNA is TGCGCCAGCAGGGATGGGGCGGGGCCCTACGAGCAGTACTTC.

This clonotype has only a few counts. The V gene is TRBV4-1, the J gene TRBJ2-1; perhaps TRBD1 as D (5 bases). Germline-derived CDR1 and CDR2 are MGHRA and YSYEKL. CDR3 length: 16 amino acids. The V end lost 4 bases, the J end lost 6 bases, and 19 bases lay between the germline ends. Written as DNA, the CDR3 is TGCGCCAGCAGCCCGATGGCTGGCAGGGATGTCAATGAGCAGTTCTTC. Translating it yields CASSPMAGRDVNEQFF.

The sample holds a few counts of this clonotype. This chain connects TRBV4-1 to TRBJ1-1; D is possibly TRBD1 (5 bases). Trimming shortened V by 0 bases and J by 1 base, and 9 bases separated the two germline ends. Germline CDR1 MGHRA, CDR2 YSYEKL. The CDR3 sequence is 15 residues long. CDR3 sequence reads: CASSQDRATNTEAFF. The CDR3 DNA reads as TGCGCCAGCAGCCAAGACAGGGCGACGAACACTGAAGCTTTCTTT.

This clonotype was picked up many times. J is TRBJ2-2 and V is TRBV28; 9 bases align to TRBD1. V lost 6 bases, J lost 5 bases, and 10 bases stayed unmatched. Germline CDR1 MDHEN, CDR2 SYDVKM. This CDR3 has 16 amino acids. Written as DNA, the CDR3 is TGTGCCAGCAGGGCGTCGGGACAGGGTCCAACCGGGGAGCTGTTTTTT. Its protein product is CASRASGQGPTGELFF.

This chain uses TRBV4-1 with TRBJ2-7, with D uncertain. Germline-derived CDR1 and CDR2 are MGHRA and YSYEKL. V was pared by 1 base and J by 0 bases, with 10 bases between. The CDR3 is 15 amino acids. CDR3: CASSQVDGSSYEQYF. The CDR3 DNA follows: TGCGCCAGCAGCCAAGTCGACGGCAGCTCCTACGAGCAGTACTTC.

This clonotype was counted ten times or more. The CDR3 DNA follows: TGTGCCAGCAGTTACTCGCGGCTAGCGGGAGGTTCTAAAAGCACAGATACGCAGTATTTT. It encodes CASSYSRLAGGSKSTDTQYF. This rearrangement joins TRBV6-2 or TRBV6-3 to TRBJ2-3; 11 bases match TRBD2. CDR1 and CDR2 (germline): MNHEY, SVGEGT. The V segment lost 0 bases and the J segment 0 bases; nucleotides outside the gene matches: 11. The CDR3 has 20 residues.

The CDR3 reads CASSPEVWDSYSGANVLTF. For the CDR3, the DNA is TGTGCCAGCAGTCCCGAGGTTTGGGACTCTTACTCTGGGGCCAACGTCCTGACTTTC. V is TRBV12-3 or TRBV12-4 and J is TRBJ2-6, with TRBD2 as a possible D gene (6 bases). The ends were cut back, 5 bases at V and 0 bases at J, with 20 bases in the middle. The CDR3 is 19 amino acids.

This clonotype came up many times. V gene TRBV29-1 combines with J gene TRBJ1-1, with 7 positions matching TRBD1. J lost 5 bases, V lost 4 bases, and 7 bases had no gene match. The CDR3 has 13 residues. Germline CDR1 is SQVTM and CDR2 is ANQGSEA. This CDR3 reads CSVGAGTVTEAFF. In DNA form, the CDR3 reads TGCAGCGTTGGCGCCGGGACAGTGACTGAAGCTTTCTTT. Together with reference TRBV29-1 and TRBJ1-1, the CDR3 gives the full variable domain: SAVISQKPSRDICQRGTSLTIQCQVDSQVTMMFWYRQQPGQSLTLIATANQGSEATYESGFVIDKFPISRPNLTFSTLTVSNMSPEDSSIYLCSVGAGTVTEAFFGQGTRLTVV.

This clonotype was detected a few times. The chain is built from TRBV4-1 and TRBJ2-7; TRBD2 agrees at 10 bases. From germline, CDR1 is MGHRA and CDR2 YSYEKL. The CDR3 is made up of 17 amino acids. Unmatched junction bases numbered 8, after V lost 0 bases and J lost 3 bases. The CDR3 coding sequence is TGCGCCAGCAGCCAAGATGGGCTAGCGGGAGTCCGCTACGAGCAGTACTTC. Translating it yields CASSQDGLAGVRYEQYF.

The genes are TRBV2 and TRBJ2-1, with D possibly being TRBD1 or TRBD2 (5 bases each). Trimming removed 1 base from V and 10 bases from J, with 14 bases in between. Germline V gene sequence: CDR1 SNHLY, CDR2 FYNNEI. This CDR3 is built from 14 residues. The CDR3 DNA follows: TGTGCCAGCAGTGAAGGGGGACGGCCCGGGGAGCAGTTCTTC. Protein: CASSEGGRPGEQFF.

At least ten counts were recorded for this clonotype. CDR3 loop: CASSEFTSGYNEQFF. The CDR3 coding sequence is TGTGCCAGCAGTGAATTTACTAGCGGCTACAATGAGCAGTTCTTC. J is TRBJ2-1 and V is TRBV2; TRBD2 aligns across 8 bases. The length of the CDR3 is 15 residues. V gave up 2 bases and J gave up 3 bases; unmatched junction bases: 3. Germline CDR1 reads SNHLY; CDR2 reads FYNNEI. Supplemented by reference TRBV2 and TRBJ2-1, the full variable domain reads EPEVTQTPSHQVTQMGQEVILRCVPISNHLYFYWYRQILGQKVEFLVSFYNNEISEKSEIFDDQFSVERPDGSNFTLKIRSTKLEDSAMYFCASSEFTSGYNEQFFGPGTRLTVL.

The chain has TRBV20-1 and TRBJ2-2; 10 nucleotides line up with TRBD2. V dropped 1 base and J dropped 0; count of bases not matched to a gene: 8. This CDR3 contains 18 residues. From germline, CDR1 is DFQATT and CDR2 SNEGSKA (reference sequence). The CDR3 DNA is TGCAGTGCTAGAGGCCTAGCGGGAGATCTAGCGAACACCGGGGAGCTGTTTTTT. Residues: CSARGLAGDLANTGELFF.

The chain has TRBV20-1 and TRBJ2-5; no reliable D call. Germline V gene sequence: CDR1 DFQATT, CDR2 SNEGSKA (reference sequence). The V end lost 3 bases, the J end lost 4 bases, and 6 bases lay between the germline ends. This CDR3 comprises 11 residues. The CDR3 is CSASWVETQYF. In DNA, the CDR3 is TGCAGTGCTAGTTGGGTAGAGACCCAGTACTTC.

The table lists this clonotype with a few counts. The chain combines TRBV28 with TRBJ2-5; D is unclear. The CDR3 spans 12 residues. The germline V gene has CDR1 MDHEN and CDR2 SYDVKM. Trimming shortened V by 4 bases and J by 3 bases, and 6 bases separated the two germline ends. CDR3 DNA: TGTGCCAGCAGTTATCAGGAAGAGACCCAGTACTTC. It encodes CASSYQEETQYF.

The table lists this clonotype with many counts. The chain has TRBV29-1 and TRBJ2-3; 11 bases match TRBD2. This CDR3 is built from 15 residues. V lost 7 bases and J lost 6; bases outside the gene matches: 12. Germline CDR1 reads SQVTM; CDR2 reads ANQGSEA. The CDR3 protein is CSAGNLAGGRDTQYF. CDR3 DNA: TGCAGCGCCGGGAATTTAGCGGGGGGGCGGGATACGCAGTATTTT.

Ten or more counts support this clonotype. The chain has TRBV7-8 and TRBJ1-5, with D possibly being TRBD1 (6 bases). Trimming took 5 bases from V and 6 from J, leaving 11 bases between them. From germline, CDR1 is SGHVS and CDR2 FQNEAQ. The length of the CDR3 is 13 residues. The CDR3 nucleotides read TGTGCCAGCAGCACAGGGATAAGTCAGCCCCAGCATTTT. Encoded protein: CASSTGISQPQHF.

Many counts were recorded for this clonotype. The rearrangement joins TRBV9 to TRBJ2-3; TRBD2 matches at 7 bases. The CDR3 spans 14 residues. V was pared by 4 bases and J by 5 bases, with 7 bases of the junction left unmatched. CDR1 is SGDLS, CDR2 YYNGEE, per germline. CDR3 in DNA: TGTGCCAGCAGCCCGGGGGACTATGAAGATACGCAGTATTTT. As protein: CASSPGDYEDTQYF. The full variable domain, with the rest looked up from reference TRBV9 and TRBJ2-3, is DSGVTQTPKHLITATGQRVTLRCSPRSGDLSVYWYQQSLDQGLQFLIQYYNGEERAKGNILERFSAQQFPDLHSELNLSSLELGDSALYFCASSPGDYEDTQYFGPGTRLTVL.

The chain uses TRBV5-1 and TRBJ2-5; D may be TRBD2 (5 bases). This CDR3 is built from 16 residues. Germline values: CDR1 SGHRS, CDR2 YFSETQ. Trimming shortened V by 0 bases and J by 1 base, and 13 bases separated the two germline ends. The CDR3 sequence: CASSLGRVTFQETQYF. The CDR3 nucleotides are TGCGCCAGCAGCTTGGGGCGGGTGACATTCCAAGAGACCCAGTACTTC.

The chain couples TRBV5-5 to TRBJ2-1; TRBD2 matches at 9 bases. Germline assignment: CDR1 SGHKS and CDR2 YYEKEE (reference sequence). The CDR3 is 14 amino acids. The J segment lost 8 bases and the V segment lost 4 bases, leaving 7 bases of the junction unmatched. The CDR3 bases are TGTGCCAGCAGCCACGGGACTAGCAGATATGAGCAGTTCTTC. Its translation: CASSHGTSRYEQFF.